The 9 T cell receptor beta chains in this list originate from one sample, sequenced in a study of glioma-infiltrating T cells. TCR alpha and beta CDR3 regions were amplified from RNA using iRepertoire nested multiplex PCR. From the multiplex PCR reads, TCRdb called clonotypes with MiXCR, one entry per CDR3 protein. The sample shows under 150,000 distinct CDR3 sequences, more than 20% of them seen only once. The sample consisted of glioma tissue, nonneoplastic brain tissue, or PBMCs (not recorded which). The source of these receptors is a human donor with low-grade glioma or glioblastoma, undergoing nonglioma brain surgery, or in good health (not recorded which).

This clonotype has a handful of counts. V and J are TRBV20-1 and TRBJ1-1; D possibly corresponds to TRBD1 (6 bases). The CDR3 is 12 amino acids. Germline lookup yields CDR1 DFQATT and CDR2 SNEGSKA (reference sequence). V dropped 5 bases and J dropped 5 bases, with 12 bases sitting between them. CDR3 nucleotides: TGCAGTGCTGGGAGGGGGGGAACTGAAGCTTTCTTT. Translated, it gives CSAGRGGTEAFF.

The genes are TRBV7-2 and TRBJ2-1; no firm D call. The CDR3 has 14 amino acids. V lost 2 bases and J 13 bases, leaving 18 bases between the germline ends. The germline CDR1 and CDR2 sequences are SGHTA and FQGNSA. Here the CDR3 reads CASSLNPRQETQFF. The CDR3 nucleotides are TGTGCCAGCAGCTTAAACCCCCGGCAAGAGACCCAGTTCTTC.

Worth noting for this clonotype: A much larger clone lies a single base off, so this may be a read error. The chain joins TRBV20-1 to TRBJ1-1, with D possibly being TRBD1 (5 bases). The CDR3 covers 14 residues. Germline CDR1 and CDR2: DFQATT and SNEGSKA (reference sequence). This CDR3 is CSARVDMTSTEALF. The CDR3 coding sequence is TGCAGTGCTAGAGTGGACATGACCAGCACTGAAGCTCTCTTT.

The V and J genes are TRBV4-1 and TRBJ1-3; no definite D call. The CDR3 consists of 15 residues. The V and J ends lost 0 bases and 4 bases respectively, with 10 bases between them. CDR1 is MGHRA, CDR2 YSYEKL, per germline. The DNA of the CDR3 is TGCGCCAGCAGCCAAGACGGCCTCCAAGGAAACACCATATATTTT. It specifies CASSQDGLQGNTIYF.

On this clonotype itself: Sequence at one end of the junction differs from germline and may be a read error. The CDR3 region is CDSSIQGGQPQHF. CDR3 coding DNA: TGTGACAGTAGTATACAGGGCGGTCAGCCCCAGCATTTT. The chain is built from TRBV19 and TRBJ1-5; weak D call: TRBD1 (6 bases). CDR1 and CDR2 from the germline V gene are LNHDA and SQIVND (reference sequence). This CDR3 contains 13 residues.

This clonotype was seen a few times. The chain couples TRBV7-2 to TRBJ1-1; no clear D. CDR3 size: 13 residues. The V gene lost 1 base and the J gene lost 1 base, with 4 bases spanning the gap. The germline V gene has CDR1 SGHTA and CDR2 FQGNSA. The CDR3 sequence: CASSLESNTEAFF. In DNA form, the CDR3 reads TGTGCCAGCAGCTTAGAGTCGAACACTGAAGCTTTCTTT.

The sample holds a few counts of this clonotype. The gene calls are TRBV3-1 and TRBJ2-6; D is uncertain. Germline CDR1 and CDR2: LGHDT and YNNKEL (reference sequence). V lost 3 bases and J lost 0, with 6 bases in between. The CDR3 length is 15 residues. This chain's CDR3 is CASSHPTSGANVLTF. In DNA, the CDR3 is TGTGCCAGCAGCCACCCTACCTCTGGGGCCAACGTCCTGACTTTC.

The CDR3 DNA reads as TGTGCCAGCAGCGTAGCTTCGGTCATCCCCTCTGGAAACACCATATATTTT. Translation gives CASSVASVIPSGNTIYF. The chain uses TRBV9 and TRBJ1-3; D is undetermined. The ends were cut back, 0 bases at V and 0 bases at J, with 13 bases in the middle. Germline V gene data show CDR1 as SGDLS and CDR2 as YYNGEE. The length of the CDR3 is 17 residues.

The chain links TRBV7-6 to TRBJ2-1; the match to TRBD2 covers 7 bases. J was trimmed by 8 bases and V by 4 bases; bases with no gene match: 14. Germline V lookup: CDR1 SGHVS, CDR2 FNYEAQ. The CDR3 contains 16 residues. CDR3 sequence (DNA): TGTGCCAGCAGCTCGCAACTAGCGAGGTTCTGGGATGAGCAGTTCTTC. It is translated as CASSSQLARFWDEQFF. The full variable domain, in which reference TRBV7-6 and TRBJ2-1 provide the parts outside the CDR3, is GAGVSQSPRYKVTKRGQDVALRCDPISGHVSLYWYRQALGQGPEFLTYFNYEAQQDKSGLPNDRFSAERPEGSISTLTIQRTEQRDSAMYRCASSSQLARFWDEQFFGPGTRLTVL.